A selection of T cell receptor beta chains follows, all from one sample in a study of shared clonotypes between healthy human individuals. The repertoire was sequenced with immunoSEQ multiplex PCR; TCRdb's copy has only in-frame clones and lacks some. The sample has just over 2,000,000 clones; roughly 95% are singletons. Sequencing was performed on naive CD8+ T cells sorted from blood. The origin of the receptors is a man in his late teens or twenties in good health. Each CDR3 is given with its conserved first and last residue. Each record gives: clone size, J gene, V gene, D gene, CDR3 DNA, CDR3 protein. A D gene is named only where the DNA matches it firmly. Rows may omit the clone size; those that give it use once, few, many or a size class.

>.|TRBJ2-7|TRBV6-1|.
TGTGCCAGCACCCCGGTCGGGGGAACCTACGAGCAGTACTTC
CASTPVGGTYEQYF
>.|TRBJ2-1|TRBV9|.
TGTGCCAGCAGCCATCCCGCACTACAGAATCTGGGACACAATGAGCAGTTCTTC
CASSHPALQNLGHNEQFF
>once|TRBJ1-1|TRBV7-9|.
TGTGCCAGCAGCTCATTACCTAACACCGGGACAATGAACACTGAAGCTTTCTTT
CASSSLPNTGTMNTEAFF
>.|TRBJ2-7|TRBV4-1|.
TGCGCCAGCAGTCCCAAGGGGGGGGCCCCCCACGAGCAGTACTTC
CASSPKGGAPHEQYF
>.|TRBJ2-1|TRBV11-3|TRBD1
TGTGCCAGCAGCTTAGACCTATCCGGGACAGGGCACAACTATGAGCAGTTCTTC
CASSLDLSGTGHNYEQFF
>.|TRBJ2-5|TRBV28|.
TGTGCCAGCAGTTTTCAGGGCCTGGGAGAGACCCAGTACTTC
CASSFQGLGETQYF
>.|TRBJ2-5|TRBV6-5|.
TGTGCCAGCAGTTACTCGGCGGGAGAGACCCAGTACTTC
CASSYSAGETQYF
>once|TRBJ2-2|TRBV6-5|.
TGTGCCAGCAGTTACCTTAAAACCTTCTCCGGGGAGCTGTTTTTT
CASSYLKTFSGELFF
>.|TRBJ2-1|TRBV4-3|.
TGCGCCAGCAGCCTACAACAGGGCAATGAGCAGTTCTTC
CASSLQQGNEQFF
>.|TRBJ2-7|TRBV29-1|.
TGCAGCGTTCTAGAACCGGGACGCCTGGAGCAGTACTTC
CSVLEPGRLEQYF
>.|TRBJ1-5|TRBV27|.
TGTGCCAGCAGTTCGTCCGCAGGGCACTCGAATCAGCCCCAGCATTTT
CASSSSAGHSNQPQHF
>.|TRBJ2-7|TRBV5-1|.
TGCGCCAGCAGCTTGGGACTAGGGGGAAACTACGAGCAGTACTTC
CASSLGLGGNYEQYF
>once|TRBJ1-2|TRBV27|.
TGTGCCAGCAGTTTGGCAGGGATGGATGGCTACACCTTC
CASSLAGMDGYTF
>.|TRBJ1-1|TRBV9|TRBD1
TGTGCCAGCAGCCCAGAGGGACAGGCGAACACTGAAGCTTTCTTT
CASSPEGQANTEAFF
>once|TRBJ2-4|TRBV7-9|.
TGTGCCAGCAGCTTGTCGACGGGTGAGGCCAAAAACATTCAGTACTTC
CASSLSTGEAKNIQYF
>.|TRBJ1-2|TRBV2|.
TGTGCCAGCAGTCAAGCTAACTATGGCTACACCTTC
CASSQANYGYTF
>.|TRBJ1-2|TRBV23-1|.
TGCGCCAGCAGTGTAGTGCCGGCTAACTATGGCTACACCTTC
CASSVVPANYGYTF